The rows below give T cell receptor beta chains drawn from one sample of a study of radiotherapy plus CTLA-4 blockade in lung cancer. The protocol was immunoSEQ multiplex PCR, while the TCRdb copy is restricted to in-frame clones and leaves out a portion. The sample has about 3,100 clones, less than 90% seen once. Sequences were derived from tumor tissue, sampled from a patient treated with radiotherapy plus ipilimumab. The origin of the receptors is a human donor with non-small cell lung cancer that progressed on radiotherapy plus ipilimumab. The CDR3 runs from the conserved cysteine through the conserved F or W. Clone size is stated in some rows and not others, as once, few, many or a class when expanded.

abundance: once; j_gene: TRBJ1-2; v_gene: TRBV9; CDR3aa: CASSVVDRGGYGYTF
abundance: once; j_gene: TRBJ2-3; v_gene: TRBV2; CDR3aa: CASSEEGGQLSTDTQYF
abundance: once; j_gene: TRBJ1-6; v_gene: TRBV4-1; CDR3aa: CASSQDWTGASPLHF
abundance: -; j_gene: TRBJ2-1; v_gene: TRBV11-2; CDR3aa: CASSLDLNKLNEQFF
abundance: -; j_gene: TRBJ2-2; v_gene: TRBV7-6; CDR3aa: CASSPMRGANTGELFF
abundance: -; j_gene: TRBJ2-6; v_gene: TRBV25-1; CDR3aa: CASSDYENSGANVLTF
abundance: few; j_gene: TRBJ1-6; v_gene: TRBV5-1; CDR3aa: CASSLATLRGSPLHF
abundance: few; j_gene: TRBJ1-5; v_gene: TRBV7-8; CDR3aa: CASSLGPGLNQPQHF
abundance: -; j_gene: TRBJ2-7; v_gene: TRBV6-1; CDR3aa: CASRLGFYEQYF
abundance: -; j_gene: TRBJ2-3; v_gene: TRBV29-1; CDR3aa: CSVQTLTDTQYF
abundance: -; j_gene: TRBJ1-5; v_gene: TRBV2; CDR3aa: CASSVYSNQPQHF
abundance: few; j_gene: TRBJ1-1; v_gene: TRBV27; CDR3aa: CASSLSSPISGGSTEAFF
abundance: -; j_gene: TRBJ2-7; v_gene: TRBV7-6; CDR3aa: CASSLEISGGAFEQYF
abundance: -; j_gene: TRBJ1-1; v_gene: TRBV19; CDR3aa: CASSIRAAPNTEAFF